The 9 T cell receptor beta chains below all came from one sample that was sequenced in a study of CD8 T cells in Susac syndrome. After extraction with the RNeasy kit, roughly 0.45 to 1 ug of the RNA was reverse transcribed using random hexamers. One entry per CDR3 protein, called by TCRdb with MiXCR from the immunoSEQ multiplex PCR reads. This sample has some 200,000 distinct CDR3 sequences; approximately 95% occur once, and the top ten carry 0.15% to 0.2%. The sequenced material came from CD8+ T cells from PBMCs. These receptors all stem from a human donor with Susac syndrome.

V usage is TRBV4-1 and J usage is TRBJ2-1, with D possibly being TRBD2 (6 bases). V lost 4 bases to trimming and J lost 0 bases, with 16 bases between them. This CDR3 comprises 17 residues. Germline CDR1 and CDR2: MGHRA and YSYEKL. CDR3 loop: CASSPLLAEISYNEQFF. CDR3 in DNA: TGCGCCAGCAGCCCACTTTTAGCGGAGATCTCCTACAATGAGCAGTTCTTC.

This sequence joins TRBV24-1 and TRBJ2-3, with a possible D match to TRBD2 (6 bases). CDR1 is KGHDR, CDR2 SFDVKD, per germline. The V end was cut by 5 bases, the J end by 8 bases, with 13 bases between. The CDR3 has 13 residues. The DNA for the CDR3 is TGTGCCACCAGTGTGACATTGGGGGGTACGCAGTATTTT. Residues: CATSVTLGGTQYF.

The chain employs TRBV1 and TRBJ1-5. TRBV1 is recorded as a pseudogene. This CDR3 region has 20 residues. For the CDR3, the DNA is TGCACCAGCAGCCAAGATCTGGAAAATCGGGGACTGAGGGACAATCAGCCCCAGCATTTT. Amino acid sequence: CTSSQDLENRGLRDNQPQHF.

The chain uses TRBV27 and TRBJ2-7; no clear D gene. Germline V gene lookup returns CDR1 MNHEY and CDR2 SMNVEV (reference sequence). The V end was cut by 10 bases, the J end by 6 bases, with 16 bases between. The CDR3 is 12 residues long. The CDR3 DNA sequence: TGTGCCACCACCAGGAAGCTAGGCGAGCAGTACTTC. Residues: CATTRKLGEQYF.

This chain connects TRBV3-1 to TRBJ2-1, with TRBD1 matching over 10 bases. J was trimmed by 5 bases and V by 5 bases; bases with no gene match: 9. The CDR3 is made up of 16 amino acids. Germline V gene sequence: CDR1 LGHDT, CDR2 YNNKEL (reference sequence). CDR3 region: CASSLGTGDVDNEQFF. The CDR3 DNA sequence: TGTGCCAGCAGCTTGGGGACAGGGGACGTGGACAATGAGCAGTTCTTC.

This chain connects TRBV4-1 to TRBJ2-7; 7 nucleotides align to TRBD1. Germline CDR1 reads MGHRA; CDR2 reads YSYEKL. The junction had 9 bases not matched to a gene; V was cut back by 2 bases and J by 5 bases. The CDR3 sequence is 15 residues long. As DNA, the CDR3 is TGCGCCAGCAGCCAAATTGGACAGGTGGAGGACGAGCAGTACTTC. Its protein product is CASSQIGQVEDEQYF.

The rearrangement joins TRBV5-6 to TRBJ2-5; TRBD2 aligns across 10 bases. CDR1 and CDR2 from the germline V gene are SGHDT and YYEEEE. CDR3 length equals 18 residues. V lost 3 bases to trimming and J lost 0 bases; unmatched junction nucleotides: 11. The CDR3, as DNA: TGTGCCAGCAGCTCTGGACTAGCGGACCCAAGGTACCAAGAGACCCAGTACTTC. Translation gives CASSSGLADPRYQETQYF.

In the case of this clonotype: Germline and junction disagree at one end, which may indicate a read error. V usage is TRBV7-7 and J usage is TRBJ2-5, with D tentatively TRBD2 (5 bases). The CDR3 consists of 13 residues. CDR1 is SSHAT and CDR2 is FNYEAQ in the germline V gene (reference sequence). The CDR3 bases are TGTGCTAGCAGCTTGGCTATAAGCGGGACCCAGTACTTC. Encoded protein: CASSLAISGTQYF.

This chain connects TRBV9 to TRBJ1-6; a possible D gene is TRBD1 (6 bases). Trimming took 4 bases from V and 7 from J, leaving 18 bases between them. Germline CDR1 reads SGDLS; CDR2 reads YYNGEE. CDR3 length: 16 amino acids. CDR3 protein: CASSTGTGIENSPLHF. CDR3 sequence (DNA): TGTGCCAGCAGCACCGGCACAGGGATCGAGAATTCACCCCTCCACTTT.